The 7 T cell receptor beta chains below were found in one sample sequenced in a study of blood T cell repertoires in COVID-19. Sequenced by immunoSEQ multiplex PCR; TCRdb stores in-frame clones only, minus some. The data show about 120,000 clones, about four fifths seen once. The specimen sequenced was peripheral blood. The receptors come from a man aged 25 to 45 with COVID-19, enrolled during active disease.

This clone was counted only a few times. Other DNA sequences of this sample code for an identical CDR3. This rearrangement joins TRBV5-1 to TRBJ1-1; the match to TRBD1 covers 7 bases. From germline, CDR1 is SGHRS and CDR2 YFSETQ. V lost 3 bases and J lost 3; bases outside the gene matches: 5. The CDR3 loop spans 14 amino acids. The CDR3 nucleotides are TGCGCCAGCAGCTCTGCAGGGGGATACACTGAAGCTTTCTTT. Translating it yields CASSSAGGYTEAFF.

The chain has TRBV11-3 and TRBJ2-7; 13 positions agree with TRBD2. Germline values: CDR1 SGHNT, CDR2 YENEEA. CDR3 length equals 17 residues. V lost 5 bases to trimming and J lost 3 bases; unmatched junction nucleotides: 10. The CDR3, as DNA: TGTGCCAGCAGCATAGCCCTCGGACTAGCGGGAGACTACGAGCAGTACTTC. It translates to CASSIALGLAGDYEQYF.

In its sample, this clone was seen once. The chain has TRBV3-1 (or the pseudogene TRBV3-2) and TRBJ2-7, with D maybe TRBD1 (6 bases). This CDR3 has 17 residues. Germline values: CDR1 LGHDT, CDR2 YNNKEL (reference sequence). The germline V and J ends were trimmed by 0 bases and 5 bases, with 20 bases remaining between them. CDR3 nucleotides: TGTGCCAGCAGCCAAGATATCCTAGGCAGGGGAACCGACGAGCAGTACTTC. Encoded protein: CASSQDILGRGTDEQYF.

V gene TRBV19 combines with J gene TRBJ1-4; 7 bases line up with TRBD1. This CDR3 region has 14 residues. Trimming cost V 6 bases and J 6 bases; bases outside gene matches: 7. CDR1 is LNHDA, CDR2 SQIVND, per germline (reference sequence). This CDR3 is CASRMWDSDEKLFF. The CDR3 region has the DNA TGTGCCAGTAGAATGTGGGACAGCGATGAAAAACTGTTTTTT.

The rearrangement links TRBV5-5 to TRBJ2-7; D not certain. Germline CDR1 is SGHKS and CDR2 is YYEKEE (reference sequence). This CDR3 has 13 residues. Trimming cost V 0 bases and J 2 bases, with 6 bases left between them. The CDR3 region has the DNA TGTGCCAGCAGCTTGGTCCCAGCCTACGAGCAGTACTTC. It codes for CASSLVPAYEQYF.

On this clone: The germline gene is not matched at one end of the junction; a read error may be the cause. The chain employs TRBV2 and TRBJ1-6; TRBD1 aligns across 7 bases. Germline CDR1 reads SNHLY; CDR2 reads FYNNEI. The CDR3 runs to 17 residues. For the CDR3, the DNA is TGTGCCGGCAGACAGGGACCCTCAAGCTCCTATAATTCACCCCTCCACTTT. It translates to CAGRQGPSSSYNSPLHF.

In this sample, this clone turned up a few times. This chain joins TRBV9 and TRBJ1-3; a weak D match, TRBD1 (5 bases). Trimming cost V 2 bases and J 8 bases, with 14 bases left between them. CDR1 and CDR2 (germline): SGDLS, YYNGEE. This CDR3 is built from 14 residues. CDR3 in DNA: TGTGCCAGCAGCGTTGATGGGGCTATGGACACCATATATTTT. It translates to CASSVDGAMDTIYF.